This T cell receptor (beta chain) was identified during a study of cytomegalovirus exposure and HLA in healthy donors. With 60 Vbeta and 13 Jbeta primers, the PCR was carried out. Sequencing used immunoSEQ multiplex PCR; TCRdb keeps in-frame clones, though not all of them. The data show about 100,000 clones, with about four fifths seen just once and approximately 2.1% held by the top ten. The V gene lost 2 bases and the J gene lost 3 bases, with 11 bases spanning the gap. The CDR3 loop spans 15 amino acids. Germline V lookup: CDR1 LNHDA, CDR2 SQIVND (reference sequence). Input material: PBMCs. The V gene is TRBV19, the J gene TRBJ1-5; no clear D gene. The sequence came from a woman aged 40 to 50 in good health and CMV-seronegative. This CDR3 reads CASSINPGSNQPQHF. The CDR3 region has the DNA TGTGCCAGTAGTATAAATCCGGGATCCAATCAGCCCCAGCATTTT.